This T cell receptor beta chain was identified in a study of cytomegalovirus exposure and HLA in healthy donors. At the level of the study: Some 77 million unique TCRs from HLA-typed donors were held in an early release of data. Whole-study results and caveats: Later analysis identified 16,951 TCR beta sequences associated with HLA alleles, using a false discovery rate threshold of 0.05.

This clone was seen a single time. Its antigen is as yet unknown. V lost 4 bases and J 4 bases, leaving 23 bases between the germline ends. The CDR3 covers 17 residues. Per germline, CDR1 SEHNR and CDR2 FQNEAQ (reference sequence). PCR used 60 Vbeta primers and 13 Jbeta primers. Using immunoSEQ multiplex PCR, the repertoire was profiled, and TCRdb retains in-frame clones only, with some absent. The table lists about 140,000 clones, 76% of them singletons. The chain employs TRBV7-9 and TRBJ2-7; D unresolved. Material: PBMCs. This clonotype was obtained from a female donor in good health and CMV-seropositive. Here the CDR3 DNA reads TGTGCCAGCAGCTCTAGGATTGAGTATAAGGATCGGTACGAGCAGTACTTC. Residues: CASSSRIEYKDRYEQYF.